Shown below are 3 T cell receptor beta chains from a single sample sequenced in a study of blood T cell repertoires in COVID-19. Profiled with immunoSEQ multiplex PCR; TCRdb holds only in-frame clones, not every one. The sample has about 320,000 clones, approximately 85% seen once. The sequencing input was peripheral blood. The source of these receptors is a human donor in a cohort sampled during active COVID-19.

This chain's CDR3 is CASSSTQLFETQYF. CDR3 sequence (DNA): TGCGCCAGCAGCTCAACCCAACTATTTGAGACCCAGTACTTC. This chain connects TRBV5-1 to TRBJ2-5; no clear D. The CDR3 sequence is 14 residues long. Germline CDR1 is SGHRS and CDR2 is YFSETQ. The V end lost 3 bases, the J end lost 5 bases, and 14 bases lay between the germline ends.

This chain connects TRBV5-6 to TRBJ2-3, with D possibly being TRBD2 (6 bases). Germline-derived CDR1 and CDR2 are SGHDT and YYEEEE. Trimming removed 5 bases from V and 3 bases from J, with 10 bases in between. This CDR3 comprises 13 residues. The CDR3 DNA reads TGTGCCAGCAGGGAGGGTTGGACAGATACGCAGTATTTT. It yields the protein CASREGWTDTQYF.

The chain couples TRBV9 to TRBJ1-6, with 8 bases aligning to TRBD1. Germline loops: CDR1 SGDLS, CDR2 YYNGEE. Trimming removed 4 bases from V and 7 bases from J; junction bases left unmatched: 10. The CDR3 contains 16 residues. In DNA, the CDR3 is TGTGCCAGCAGCCCGGAGACAGGGGACGGCAATTCACCCCTCCACTTT. Protein: CASSPETGDGNSPLHF.